These T cell receptor beta chains were read from a single sample in a study of CD8 T cells in Susac syndrome. MiXCR, applied by TCRdb to the immunoSEQ multiplex PCR reads, yields one record per CDR3 protein. Counted here are fewer than 150,000 distinct CDR3 sequences, about 93% occurring once; the ten biggest clones make up 0.24%. The sequenced sample was CD8+ T cells from PBMCs. These receptors all stem from a human donor with multiple sclerosis. Each CDR3 is given with its conserved first and last residue. Clone size, where shown, is once, few, many, or a class for clones that have expanded.

abundance	v_gene	j_gene	CDR3aa
.	TRBV27	TRBJ1-2	CASSFFAGQVYGYTF
.	TRBV27	TRBJ2-7	CASSANPPYEQYF
.	TRBV29-1	TRBJ1-3	CSVTGSSGNTIYF
.	TRBV7-7	TRBJ2-5	CASSPAGRETQYF
.	TRBV19	TRBJ1-1	CASSIVGVNTEAFF
.	TRBV27	TRBJ2-5	CASSLLTGGRSGTQYF
.	TRBV6-5	TRBJ2-5	CAVRDFQETQYF
once	TRBV29-1	TRBJ2-1	CSVEPRTSGSSEQFF
.	TRBV7-2	TRBJ1-1	CASSAYLGGTEAFF
.	TRBV2	TRBJ1-4	CASGEPGSATNEKLFF
once	TRBV6-5	TRBJ2-7	CASSFGQGLSSYEQYF
.	TRBV7-2	TRBJ1-1	CASSLEGLRTGRRTEAFF
once	TRBV7-9	TRBJ1-2	CASSPGDGTRLDYGYTF
.	TRBV29-1	TRBJ2-3	CSVDTGEGIQADTQYF
.	TRBV28	TRBJ1-2	CASSSPGTSYGYTF